This T cell receptor beta chain was identified during a study of blood T cell repertoires in COVID-19. The wider study: The cDNA or gDNA used as material had been derived from T cells, B-cell-depleted T cells, or PBMCs.

This clone appeared once. Germline CDR1 and CDR2: GTSNPN and SVGIG (reference sequence). The CDR3 is 14 residues long. Trimming removed 0 bases at V and 2 bases at J, with 8 bases between. All enrollees were roughly 18 to 89 years old and from 25 or so US areas. Original processing notes: For nucleated cells, counts were estimated from reference gene primer amplification. Libraries were prepared by immunoSEQ multiplex PCR; TCRdb keeps only in-frame clonotypes and omits some of them. V and J calls plus clone size are reproduced from that table; the DNA served to infer D and trimming. Here the sample spans 150,000 to 200,000 clones, roughly 82% being singletons.

The chain is built from TRBV30 and TRBJ1-3; D perhaps matches TRBD1 (5 bases). The receptor comes from a man in his forties or fifties who had recovered from COVID-19. Source material: PBMCs or T cells enriched from blood (not recorded which). CDR3 DNA sequence: TGTGCCTGGAGTGTCTTAGGGGCTGGAAACACCATATATTTT. Protein: CAWSVLGAGNTIYF.